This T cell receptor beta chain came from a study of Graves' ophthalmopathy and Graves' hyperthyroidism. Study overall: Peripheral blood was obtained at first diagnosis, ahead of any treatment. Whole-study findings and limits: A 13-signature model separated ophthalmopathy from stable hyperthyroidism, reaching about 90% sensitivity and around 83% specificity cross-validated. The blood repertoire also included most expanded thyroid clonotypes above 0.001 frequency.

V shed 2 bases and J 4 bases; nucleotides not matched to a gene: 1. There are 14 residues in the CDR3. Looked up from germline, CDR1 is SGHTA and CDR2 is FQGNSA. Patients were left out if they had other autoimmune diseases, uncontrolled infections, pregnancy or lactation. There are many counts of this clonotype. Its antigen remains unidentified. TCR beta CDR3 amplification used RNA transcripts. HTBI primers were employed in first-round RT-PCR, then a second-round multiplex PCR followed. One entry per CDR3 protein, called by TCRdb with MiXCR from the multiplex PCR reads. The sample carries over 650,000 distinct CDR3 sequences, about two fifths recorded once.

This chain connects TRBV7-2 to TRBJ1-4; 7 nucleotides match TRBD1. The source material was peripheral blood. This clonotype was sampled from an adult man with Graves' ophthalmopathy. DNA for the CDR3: TGTGCCAGCAGCTTACAGGGGGTTAATGAAAAACTGTTTTTT. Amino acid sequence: CASSLQGVNEKLFF.